A selection of T cell receptor beta chains follows, all from one sample in a study of T cell changes during pregnancy in multiple sclerosis. The data were produced by immunoSEQ multiplex PCR, yet TCRdb's version contains in-frame clones alone and is incomplete. In the table there are tens of thousands of clones, roughly nine tenths of which are singletons. The input for sequencing was CD8+ T cells from peripheral blood mononuclear cells, taken in the second trimester of pregnancy. The receptors derive from a female donor with multiple sclerosis, enrolled in a pregnancy study. The CDR3 runs from the conserved cysteine through the conserved F or W. Fields, in order: clone size, V gene, D gene, J gene, CDR3 protein, CDR3 DNA. D genes are given only for firm matches. Clone size is given for some rows only: seen once, a few or many times, or a class if the clone is expanded.

>-|TRBV9|-|TRBJ2-7
CASSVALSYEQYF
TGTGCCAGCAGCGTAGCCCTCTCCTACGAGCAGTACTTC
>-|TRBV18|-|TRBJ2-3
CASSPREGGSADTQYF
TGTGCCAGCTCACCACGCGAGGGGGGGTCGGCAGATACGCAGTATTTT
>-|TRBV21-1|-|TRBJ2-5
CASSNIRTSGIQETQYF
TGTGCCAGCAGCAACATAAGGACTAGCGGAATACAAGAGACCCAGTACTTC
>-|TRBV6-5|-|TRBJ1-1
CASSYQEGNTEAFF
TGTGCCAGCAGTTACCAGGAAGGGAACACTGAAGCTTTCTTT
>-|TRBV19|TRBD1|TRBJ2-7
CASTRTGPGSEPYEQYF
TGTGCCAGTACCCGGACAGGTCCCGGCAGCGAGCCCTACGAGCAGTACTTC
>-|TRBV4-1|-|TRBJ2-7
CASSLRVAETYEQYF
TGCGCCAGCAGCCTCCGGGTAGCGGAAACCTACGAGCAGTACTTC
>-|TRBV6-1|TRBD2|TRBJ2-3
CASSEVTSGSDTQYF
TGTGCCAGCAGTGAAGTGACTAGCGGGAGTGATACGCAGTATTTT
>once|TRBV7-3|TRBD1|TRBJ2-7
CATGTGAREQYF
TGTGCCACAGGGACAGGGGCTAGGGAGCAGTACTTC
>-|TRBV7-2|-|TRBJ1-1
CASSPVWGGDTEAFF
TGTGCCAGCAGCCCGGTTTGGGGGGGGGACACTGAAGCTTTCTTT
>-|TRBV29-1|-|TRBJ1-2
CSVDRPSGGYTF
TGCAGCGTTGATAGGCCCTCGGGTGGCTACACCTTC
>-|TRBV6-5|-|TRBJ1-2
CASTQGIYYGYTF
TGTGCCAGCACTCAGGGAATTTACTATGGCTACACCTTC
>-|TRBV14|-|TRBJ1-1
CASSQENSQKAFF
TGTGCCAGCAGCCAAGAGAACAGTCAGAAAGCTTTCTTT
>-|TRBV27|-|TRBJ2-1
CASSFGGYNEQFF
TGTGCCAGCAGTTTCGGGGGCTACAATGAGCAGTTCTTC
>-|TRBV27|-|TRBJ2-1
CATGGDFYNEQFF
TGTGCCACCGGAGGGGATTTCTACAATGAGCAGTTCTTC
>-|TRBV13|TRBD2|TRBJ2-5
CASSLRTSGGLKETQYF
TGTGCCAGCAGCCTACGAACTAGCGGGGGGCTTAAAGAGACCCAGTACTTC
>-|TRBV6-1|-|TRBJ1-2
CASSEVPVLSYGYTF
TGTGCCAGCAGTGAAGTCCCCGTGTTATCCTATGGCTACACCTTC
>-|TRBV7-9|-|TRBJ1-2
CASSLGEVRAYGYTF
TGTGCCAGCAGCTTAGGAGAGGTCAGGGCCTATGGCTACACCTTC
>-|TRBV29-1|-|TRBJ1-1
CSVPPAWESTEAFF
TGCAGCGTCCCCCCGGCTTGGGAGAGCACTGAAGCTTTCTTT
>few|TRBV27|TRBD1|TRBJ1-2
CASSAGGLYGYTF
TGTGCCAGCAGCGCAGGGGGTCTATATGGCTACACCTTC
>-|TRBV28|-|TRBJ1-2
CASTPRGNGYTF
TGTGCCAGCACCCCCCGGGGGAATGGCTACACCTTC
>-|TRBV7-8|-|TRBJ2-7
CASSAGGSRTYEQYF
TGTGCCAGCAGCGCCGGAGGGTCCAGGACCTACGAGCAGTACTTC
>-|TRBV20-1|-|TRBJ2-5
CSAQEETQYF
TGCAGTGCACAGGAGGAGACCCAGTACTTC
>-|TRBV27|TRBD1|TRBJ2-7
CASSLSPGTGSSYEQYF
TGTGCCAGCAGTTTATCGCCCGGGACAGGAAGCTCCTACGAGCAGTACTTC
>-|TRBV7-3|TRBD2|TRBJ2-1
CASSSTSGGYNEQFF
TGTGCCAGCAGCTCGACTAGCGGGGGTTACAATGAGCAGTTCTTC
>-|TRBV4-1|-|TRBJ1-2
CASSQDRSENGYTF
TGCGCCAGCAGCCAAGATCGCTCTGAGAATGGCTACACCTTC
>-|TRBV11-3|-|TRBJ2-3
CASSIGADTQYF
TGTGCCAGCAGCATAGGCGCAGATACGCAGTATTTT
>once|TRBV19|TRBD1|TRBJ1-2
CASTGTALGAYGYTF
TGTGCCAGTACCGGGACAGCCTTAGGCGCCTATGGCTACACCTTC
>once|TRBV5-6|TRBD1|TRBJ1-2
CASSPPSDRVRGYTF
TGTGCCAGCAGCCCACCATCGGACAGGGTACGGGGCTACACCTTC
>once|TRBV5-1|-|TRBJ2-4
CASSPSRGVENIQYF
TGCGCCAGCAGCCCGTCTCGGGGAGTGGAGAACATTCAGTACTTC
>-|TRBV27|TRBD1|TRBJ1-1
CASSRDRNTEAFF
TGTGCCAGCAGTAGGGACAGGAACACTGAAGCTTTCTTT
>-|TRBV2|-|TRBJ1-1
CANSADEAFF
TGTGCCAACTCGGCGGATGAAGCTTTCTTT
>-|TRBV29-1|-|TRBJ1-2
CSARTATNYGYTF
TGCAGCGCCCGGACAGCGACAAACTATGGCTACACCTTC
>-|TRBV21-1|-|TRBJ1-2
CASSKGPGHPAYGYTF
TGTGCCAGCAGCAAAGGGCCGGGACACCCGGCGTATGGCTACACCTTC
>-|TRBV11-2|-|TRBJ2-7
CASSSTQGYLWEQYF
TGTGCCAGCAGCTCCACTCAGGGATACCTGTGGGAGCAGTACTTC
>-|TRBV6-5|-|TRBJ2-2
CASSYPGVRELFF
TGTGCCAGCAGTTACCCGGGGGTCCGGGAGCTGTTTTTT
>-|TRBV15|-|TRBJ2-2
CATRADHSGELFF
TGTGCCACCAGAGCGGACCACAGCGGGGAGCTGTTTTTT
>-|TRBV29-1|-|TRBJ2-3
CSVISDGGGDTQYF
TGCAGCGTAATCTCTGACGGTGGCGGAGATACGCAGTATTTT
>-|TRBV7-9|-|TRBJ2-3
CASSLAPRESYTDTQYF
TGTGCCAGCAGCTTAGCACCCCGGGAGTCCTACACAGATACGCAGTATTTT
>-|TRBV5-4|-|TRBJ2-1
CAIRLGGGEQFF
TGTGCCATCAGGCTTGGTGGCGGTGAGCAGTTCTTC
>-|TRBV4-2|-|TRBJ1-1
CASSRDLEGTEAFF
TGTGCCAGCAGCCGAGACCTAGAGGGCACTGAAGCTTTCTTT
>-|TRBV13|-|TRBJ1-1
CASSFDSRKAFF
TGTGCCAGCAGCTTCGACTCCCGCAAAGCTTTCTTT
>-|TRBV5-4|TRBD2|TRBJ2-7
CASSVGTSGGYYEQYF
TGTGCCAGCAGCGTAGGGACTAGCGGAGGATACTACGAGCAGTACTTC
>-|TRBV7-9|-|TRBJ1-1
CASTQLGHLNTEAFF
TGTGCCAGCACCCAGCTCGGACACCTGAACACTGAAGCTTTCTTT
>-|TRBV27|TRBD1|TRBJ1-2
CASSLTGTAGGYTF
TGTGCCAGCAGTTTGACCGGGACAGCCGGTGGCTACACCTTC
>-|TRBV5-1|TRBD2|TRBJ2-3
CASSIETSGRALGFTDTQYF
TGCGCCAGCAGCATCGAAACTAGCGGGAGGGCCCTCGGGTTCACAGATACGCAGTATTTT